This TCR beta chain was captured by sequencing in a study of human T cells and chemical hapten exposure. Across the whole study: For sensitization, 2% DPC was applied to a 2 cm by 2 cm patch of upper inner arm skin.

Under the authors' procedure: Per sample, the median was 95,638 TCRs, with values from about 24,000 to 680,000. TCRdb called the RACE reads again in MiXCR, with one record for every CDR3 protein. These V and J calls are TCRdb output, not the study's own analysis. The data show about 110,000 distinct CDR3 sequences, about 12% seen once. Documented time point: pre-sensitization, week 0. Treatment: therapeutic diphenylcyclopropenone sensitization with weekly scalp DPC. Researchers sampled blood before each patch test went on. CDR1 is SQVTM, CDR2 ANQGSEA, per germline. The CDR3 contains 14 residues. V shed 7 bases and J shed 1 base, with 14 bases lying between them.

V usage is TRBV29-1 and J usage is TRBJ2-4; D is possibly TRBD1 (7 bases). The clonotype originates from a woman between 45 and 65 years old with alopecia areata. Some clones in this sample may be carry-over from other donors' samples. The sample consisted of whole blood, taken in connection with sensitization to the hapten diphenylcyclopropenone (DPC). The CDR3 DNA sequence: TGCAGCGGGAGGGGGCGAGGGGCCAAAAACATTCAGTACTTC. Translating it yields CSGRGRGAKNIQYF. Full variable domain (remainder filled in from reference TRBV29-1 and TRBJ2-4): SAVISQKPSRDICQRGTSLTIQCQVDSQVTMMFWYRQQPGQSLTLIATANQGSEATYESGFVIDKFPISRPNLTFSTLTVSNMSPEDSSIYLCSGRGRGAKNIQYFGAGTRLSVL.